A single sample is the source of the 5 T cell receptor beta chains below, sequenced in a study of beta chain features in type 1 diabetes. Study findings and constraints: People with Type 1 diabetes carried modestly yet significantly shorter TCRB CDR3s in all four CD4+ subsets.

For these receptors, no antigen is known. cDNA synthesis used the whole RNA isolate, giving expressed TCRB sequences. The repertoire was sequenced with immunoSEQ multiplex PCR; TCRdb's copy has only in-frame clones and lacks some. The sample has around 280,000 clones, about 15% seen once; the top ten hold less than 0.02%. The sequencing sample was made of naive CD4+ T cells from blood. These receptors originate from a man aged 18 to 29 with type 1 diabetes.

The chain carries TRBV30 and TRBJ2-7; 8 bases align to TRBD2. Germline lookup yields CDR1 GTSNPN and CDR2 SVGIG (reference sequence). This CDR3 region has 17 residues. Trimming at V came to 0 bases and at J to 11 bases, leaving 21 bases not matched to a gene. The CDR3 DNA is TGTGCCTGGAGTGTAAGAGGTACGGGGGGGCGCCCCGGCCATGAGTACTTC. The encoded protein is CAWSVRGTGGRPGHEYF. The full variable domain, in which reference TRBV30 and TRBJ2-7 provide the parts outside the CDR3, is SQTIHQWPATLVQPVGSPLSLECTVEGTSNPNLYWYRQAAGRGLQLLFYSVGIGQISSEVPQNLSASRPQDRQFILSSKKLLLSDSGFYLCAWSVRGTGGRPGHEYFGPGTRLTVT.

The rearrangement uses TRBV18 and TRBJ2-1, with D perhaps matching TRBD2 (5 bases). Trimming pared 8 bases from V and 6 bases from J, leaving 14 bases between. Germline CDR1 reads KGHSH; CDR2 reads LQKENI. CDR3 length equals 13 residues. CDR3 DNA sequence: TGTGCCAGCAACAGAGGTAGCGTCAATGAGCAGTTCTTC. It translates to CASNRGSVNEQFF. Variable domain in full (rest from reference TRBV18 and TRBJ2-1): NAGVMQNPRHLVRRRGQEARLRCSPMKGHSHVYWYRQLPEEGLKFMVYLQKENIIDESGMPKERFSAEFPKEGPSILRIQQVVRGDSAAYFCASNRGSVNEQFFGPGTRLTVL.

The chain couples TRBV7-8 to TRBJ2-3; D uncertain. CDR1 is SGHVS, CDR2 FQNEAQ, per germline. V shed 3 bases and J shed 0 bases, with 7 bases lying between them. This CDR3 region has 14 residues. This chain's CDR3 is CASSFALSTDTQYF. CDR3 coding DNA: TGTGCCAGCAGCTTTGCACTTAGCACAGATACGCAGTATTTT.

This clone has only a few counts. The chain carries TRBV27 and TRBJ1-5; D is perhaps TRBD1 (5 bases). The V and J ends lost 5 bases and 5 bases respectively, with 7 bases between them. Germline CDR1 MNHEY, CDR2 SMNVEV (reference sequence). The length of the CDR3 is 12 residues. CDR3 sequence (DNA): TGTGCCAGCAGTAAAGGGGATCAGCCCCAGCATTTT. As protein: CASSKGDQPQHF.

This chain links TRBV7-2 with TRBJ2-2; weak D call: TRBD2 (6 bases). Germline V gene lookup returns CDR1 SGHTA and CDR2 FQGNSA. V dropped 5 bases and J dropped 8 bases, with 15 bases sitting between them. The CDR3 loop spans 14 amino acids. The CDR3 loop is CASSTTTSPGELFF. For the CDR3, the DNA is TGTGCCAGCAGCACGACGACTAGTCCGGGGGAGCTGTTTTTT.